This T cell receptor beta chain derives from a study of cytomegalovirus exposure and HLA in healthy donors. Overall study: Earlier findings included nearly 120 million unique TCR beta sequences obtained from about 180 million T cells. In terms of ancestry, the Caucasian-associated cluster contained about 80% of the 350 to 450 genotyped donors. Study-wide points: An analysis that was carried out later associated 16,951 TCR beta sequences with HLA alleles at 0.05 false discovery rate. In a later analysis, common viral pathogens appeared linked to several of the most significant clusters.

Trimming at V came to 1 base and at J to 3 bases, leaving 7 bases not matched to a gene. This CDR3 comprises 19 residues. The V gene's germline CDR1 is MGHRA and CDR2 YSYEKL. 13 Jbeta primers and 60 Vbeta primers were used for the PCR. TCRdb keeps only in-frame clones here, not all; method: immunoSEQ multiplex PCR. The table includes 200,000 or so clones, around 80% detected once. On this clone: Its antigen is not known.

This chain links TRBV4-1 with TRBJ2-2; 14 bases are shared with TRBD2. This TCR came from a man between 18 and 35 years old in good health and CMV-seronegative. Sequencing was carried out using PBMCs. CDR3 residues: CASSQGLVGLAGDTGELFF. Here the CDR3 DNA reads TGCGCCAGCAGCCAAGGATTAGTGGGACTAGCGGGGGACACCGGGGAGCTGTTTTTT.